This TCR beta chain was sequenced for a study of identical twins. Comment on this clonotype: Antigen unknown.

Unique molecular identifiers were in the cDNA, with template-switch universal primer binding. TCRdb re-analysed the 5' RACE reads in MiXCR, keeping a single row per CDR3 protein. Among 500,000 to 550,000 distinct CDR3 sequences listed, about 20% were seen once. V gave up 5 bases and J gave up 2 bases, with 16 bases separating them. This CDR3 is 15 amino acids long. Germline V gives CDR1 SGHTA, CDR2 FQGNSA. Findings and caveats of the study: The study found that models underestimated out-of-frame TCR alpha sharing in monozygotic twins.

These data were also filed under a second study, of yellow fever vaccine responses in identical twins. That paper notes: The authors reported partly convergent, partly personalized vaccine responses in identical twins.

The V and J genes are TRBV7-2 and TRBJ2-7, with TRBD1 as a possible D gene (7 bases). The sequenced material came from CD4+ T cells sorted from blood. The TCR comes from a woman younger than 35 in good health. CDR3 region: CASSPGGSATYEQYF. CDR3 nucleotides: TGTGCCAGCAGCCCAGGGGGGTCTGCAACCTACGAGCAGTACTTC.